This TCR beta chain emerged from a study of cytomegalovirus exposure and HLA in healthy donors. Amplification used 60 Vbeta primers and 13 Jbeta primers. The protocol was immunoSEQ multiplex PCR, while the TCRdb copy is restricted to in-frame clones and leaves out a portion. This table holds tens of thousands of clones, just over 65% found once. This clone came up a few times. Sequenced input: PBMCs. This receptor was taken from a woman in her twenties or thirties in good health and CMV-seronegative.

The CDR3 reads CASSPNRVEAFF. CDR3 DNA: TGTGCCAGCAGCCCAAACAGGGTTGAAGCTTTCTTT. This chain joins TRBV7-2 and TRBJ1-1; possible D gene TRBD1, 6 bases. The CDR3 has 12 residues. Trimming stripped 5 bases from V and 7 bases from J, with 11 bases between. Germline loops: CDR1 SGHTA, CDR2 FQGNSA.